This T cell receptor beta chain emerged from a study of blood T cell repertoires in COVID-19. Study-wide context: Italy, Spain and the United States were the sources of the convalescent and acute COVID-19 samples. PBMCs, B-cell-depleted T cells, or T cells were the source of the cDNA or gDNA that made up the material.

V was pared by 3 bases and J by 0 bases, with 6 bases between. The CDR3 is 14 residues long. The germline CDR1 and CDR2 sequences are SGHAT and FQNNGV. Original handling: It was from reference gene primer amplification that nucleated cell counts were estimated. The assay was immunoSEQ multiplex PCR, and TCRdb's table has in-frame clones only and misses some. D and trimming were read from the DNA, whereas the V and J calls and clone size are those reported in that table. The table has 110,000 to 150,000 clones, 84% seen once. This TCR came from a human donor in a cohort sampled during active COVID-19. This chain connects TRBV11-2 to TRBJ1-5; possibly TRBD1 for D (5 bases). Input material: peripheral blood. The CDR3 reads CASSLGGSNQPQHF. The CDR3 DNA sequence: TGTGCCAGCAGCTTGGGGGGTAGCAATCAGCCCCAGCATTTT.